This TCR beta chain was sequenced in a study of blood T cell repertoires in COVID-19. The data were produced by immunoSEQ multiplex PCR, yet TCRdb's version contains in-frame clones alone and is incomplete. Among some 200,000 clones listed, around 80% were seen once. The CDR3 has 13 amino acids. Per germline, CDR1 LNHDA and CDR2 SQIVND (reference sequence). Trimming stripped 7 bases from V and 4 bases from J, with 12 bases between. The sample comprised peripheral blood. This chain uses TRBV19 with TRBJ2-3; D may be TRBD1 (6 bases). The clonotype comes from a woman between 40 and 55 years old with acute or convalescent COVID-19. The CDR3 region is CASKARGPDTQYF. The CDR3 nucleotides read TGTGCCAGTAAGGCCAGGGGCCCAGATACGCAGTATTTT.